Each of the 19 T cell receptor beta chains below was sequenced from the same sample in a study of T cell repertoires in cytomegalovirus infection (dated by TCRdb to the late 2010s). For sequencing, an Illumina HiSeq 1500 was employed. Clones were called with MiXCR by TCRdb after fastp trimmed the public reads at Q25, and only in-frame beta chains were retained. Rows merge per CDR3 protein into single entries with the most common DNA and genes. This sample lists 200,000 or so distinct CDR3 sequences; approximately 38% were detected once. Around 60% of the sample comes from the top ten. The treatment or condition label here, explained by the study, means: in vitro stimulation with specific CMV peptide epitopes to enrich CMV-specific T cells. These receptors' antigens are unknown. Source: CD8+ T cells from cultured PBMCs, taken from culture after CMV antigen stimulation. The receptors were sampled from a human donor in good health (CMV status not recorded). Some clones in this sample may be carry-over from other donors' samples.

J is TRBJ1-2 and V is TRBV4-2; D ambiguous. Trimming took off 1 base at V and 6 bases at J, with 18 bases between the two ends. Germline V lookup: CDR1 LGHNA, CDR2 YNFKEQ. The CDR3 sequence is 16 residues long. This CDR3 is CASSQGMAATKDGYTF. The CDR3 region has the DNA TGTGCCAGCAGCCAAGGGATGGCGGCGACGAAAGATGGCTACACCTTC.

A note on this clonotype: A much larger clone lies a single base off, so this may be a read error. This chain uses TRBV7-8 with TRBJ1-6; D may be TRBD1 (6 bases). From germline, CDR1 is SGHVS and CDR2 FQNEAQ. The CDR3 is 15 residues long. CDR3 amino acids: CASSLYHRVNSPPHF. The CDR3 DNA reads as TGTGCCAGCAGCTTATACCACAGGGTCAATTCACCCCCCCACTTT.

The rearrangement links TRBV7-2 to TRBJ2-3, with D perhaps TRBD2 (5 bases). CDR3 length: 15 residues. V lost 11 bases and J 3 bases, leaving 21 bases between the germline ends. Germline assignment: CDR1 SGHTA and CDR2 FQGNSA. CDR3 protein: CACRLAGVTTDTQYF. The CDR3 DNA reads TGTGCCTGCCGCCTCGCCGGGGTTACAACAGATACGCAGTATTTT.

This clonotype turned up a few times. The rearrangement joins TRBV27 to TRBJ1-1; 7 bases are a match to TRBD1. After removal of 5 bases from V and 4 bases from J, the junction contained 10 bases not matched to a gene. Germline CDR1 is MNHEY and CDR2 is SMNVEV (reference sequence). The CDR3 runs 15 residues. The CDR3 DNA reads TGTGCCAGCAGTCCACAAACAGGGGCTGGCACTGAAGCTTTCTTT. Amino acid sequence: CASSPQTGAGTEAFF.

The V gene is TRBV28, the J gene TRBJ2-7; D may be TRBD2 (5 bases). This CDR3 region has 12 residues. Trimming shortened V by 6 bases and J by 5 bases, and 11 bases separated the two germline ends. Germline V CDR1 and CDR2: MDHEN, SYDVKM. The CDR3 loop reads CASSRTGNEQYF. The CDR3 DNA is TGTGCCAGCAGCCGGACTGGGAACGAGCAGTACTTC.

In this sample, this clonotype turned up a few times. The chain carries TRBV7-9 and TRBJ1-1, with TRBD1 identical over 7 bases. CDR1 is SEHNR and CDR2 is FQNEAQ in the germline V gene (reference sequence). The CDR3 covers 14 residues. The V gene end was trimmed by 5 bases and the J gene end by 1 base; junction bases not matched to a gene: 4. The CDR3 nucleotides read TGTGCCAGCAGCCCACGACAGGGGAACACTGAAGCTTTCTTT. Amino acid sequence: CASSPRQGNTEAFF. The whole variable domain, filled in from reference TRBV7-9 and TRBJ1-1, reads DTGVSQNPRHKITKRGQNVTFRCDPISEHNRLYWYRQTLGQGPEFLTYFQNEAQLEKSRLLSDRFSAERPKGSFSTLEIQRTEQGDSAMYLCASSPRQGNTEAFFGQGTRLTVV.

This chain links TRBV28 with TRBJ2-5; 11 nucleotides agree with TRBD2. Germline trimming cut 6 bases from V and 5 bases from J; bases unmatched to any gene: 8. CDR3 length: 15 residues. Per germline, CDR1 MDHEN and CDR2 SYDVKM. The DNA of the CDR3 is TGTGCCAGCAGCTTTCTAGCGGGAGGTTCTGAGACCCAGTACTTC. Its protein product is CASSFLAGGSETQYF.

V gene TRBV7-9 combines with J gene TRBJ2-7; D is perhaps TRBD1 or TRBD2 (6 bases each). V was clipped by 1 base and J by 6 bases, with 13 bases between them. Germline values: CDR1 SEHNR, CDR2 FQNEAQ (reference sequence). This CDR3 is 14 amino acids long. CDR3 DNA: TGTGCCAGCAGCTTAGATCATCGGGGGCCCGAGCAGTACTTC. As protein: CASSLDHRGPEQYF.

Only a few counts were recorded for this clonotype. CDR3 nucleotide sequence: TGTGCCAGCAGCTTAGGAACTCTCGTCTACGAGCAGTACTTC. Encoded protein: CASSLGTLVYEQYF. The V call is TRBV7-2, the J call TRBJ2-7; no reliable D call. Deletions cut 1 base from V and 3 bases from J, with 10 bases between. CDR1 is SGHTA, CDR2 FQGNSA, per germline. This CDR3 has 14 amino acids.

This clonotype came up a few times. Sequence at one end of the junction differs from germline and may be a read error. The chain combines TRBV5-3 with TRBJ2-3; the D call may be TRBD1 or TRBD2 (5 bases each). Being an ORF, TRBV5-3 has a function that is uncertain. The CDR3 consists of 15 residues. CDR3 coding DNA: TGTGCCAGCAGCTGGGCCGGGACGGCAGACGATACGCAGTATTTT. Its protein is CASSWAGTADDTQYF.

The sample holds a few counts of this clonotype. This chain uses TRBV27 with TRBJ1-5, with D possibly being TRBD1 (6 bases). There are 14 residues in the CDR3. Germline CDR1 MNHEY, CDR2 SMNVEV (reference sequence). Deletions cut 0 bases from V and 4 bases from J, with 7 bases between. CDR3 sequence reads: CASSLSGQNQPQHF. For the CDR3, the DNA is TGTGCCAGCAGTTTATCGGGACAAAATCAGCCCCAGCATTTT.

The rearrangement joins TRBV7-8 to TRBJ2-7; TRBD2 agrees at 13 bases. This CDR3 has 16 residues. The V and J ends lost 4 bases and 6 bases, in that order; junction bases with no gene match: 9. CDR1 and CDR2 (germline): SGHVS, FQNEAQ. CDR3 nucleotide sequence: TGTGCCAGCAGCTCACGGACTAGCGGGAGAACTGGCGAGCAGTACTTC. Its translation: CASSSRTSGRTGEQYF.

This clonotype has only a few counts. This chain connects TRBV7-3 to TRBJ1-1; D ambiguous. Trimming removed 6 bases at V and 1 base at J, with 15 bases between. Germline V gene lookup returns CDR1 SGHTA and CDR2 FQGTGA. The CDR3 totals 15 residues. The CDR3 protein is CASSNSGAGNTEAFF. Here the CDR3 DNA reads TGTGCCAGCAGTAATAGTGGCGCGGGGAACACTGAAGCTTTCTTT.

V is TRBV11-2 and J is TRBJ1-1; tentatively, D is TRBD1 (6 bases). Germline V gene sequence: CDR1 SGHAT, CDR2 FQNNGV. This CDR3 has 13 amino acids. V was pared by 1 base and J by 5 bases, with 8 bases between. The CDR3 sequence: CASSLVQGTEAFF. The CDR3 nucleotides read TGTGCCAGCAGCTTAGTTCAGGGGACTGAAGCTTTCTTT.

The chain joins TRBV2 to TRBJ2-5; D is perhaps TRBD1 (8 bases). The CDR3 contains 20 residues. Germline V gene data show CDR1 as SNHLY and CDR2 as FYNNEI. V lost 1 base, J lost 3 bases, and 27 bases lay in between. CDR3 sequence: CASSEDPTGGAELSEETQYF. Here the CDR3 DNA reads TGTGCCAGCAGTGAAGACCCCACAGGGGGGGCGGAACTCAGTGAAGAGACCCAGTACTTC.

The chain couples TRBV10-3 to TRBJ2-7; 7 bases fit TRBD2. Per the germline V gene, CDR1 is ENHRY and CDR2 is SYGVKD. The CDR3 length is 16 residues. The trim removed 3 bases at V and 6 bases at J, leaving 14 bases unmatched. In DNA, the CDR3 is TGTGCCATCAGTGACCCCTTTCGGACTAGTATCAGCGAGCAGTACTTC. Encoded protein: CAISDPFRTSISEQYF.

This clonotype has only a few counts. The CDR3 sequence is CASSLGELAGGGDTQYF. Written as DNA, the CDR3 is TGTGCCAGCAGCTTAGGGGAACTAGCAGGAGGCGGGGATACGCAGTATTTT. The genes are TRBV7-2 and TRBJ2-3; perhaps TRBD2 as D (6 bases). The CDR3 is 17 residues long. Deletions cut 1 base from V and 6 bases from J, with 20 bases between. Germline lookup yields CDR1 SGHTA and CDR2 FQGNSA.

This clonotype occurred a few times. J is TRBJ2-6 and V is TRBV12-3 or TRBV12-4; the D gene is possibly TRBD2 (5 bases). V was trimmed by 5 bases and J by 5 bases, leaving 22 bases between them. CDR3 length: 18 residues. The CDR3 reads CASSAATDAGLWANVLTF. As DNA, the CDR3 is TGTGCCAGCAGTGCCGCGACCGACGCGGGCCTCTGGGCCAACGTCCTGACTTTC.

This chain joins TRBV9 and TRBJ2-1, with unresolved D. V was shortened by 0 bases and J by 0 bases, with 7 bases between the two germline ends. From germline, CDR1 is SGDLS and CDR2 YYNGEE. The CDR3 is made up of 15 amino acids. As DNA, the CDR3 is TGTGCCAGCAGCGTAGTTGGAGACTCCTACAATGAGCAGTTCTTC. It is translated as CASSVVGDSYNEQFF.